This TCR beta chain derives from a study of T cells in Graves' hyperthyroidism and ophthalmopathy. Study observations and caveats: Stable hyperthyroidism was separated from ophthalmopathy by a model based on 13 V-J features.

TCR beta CDR3 region amplification was performed from RNA transcripts. The primer set for the first-round RT-PCR of the TCR CDR3 was HTBI. Each CDR3 protein is one row after TCRdb ran MiXCR on the multiplex PCR reads. The repertoire holds about half a million distinct CDR3 sequences, with less than 25% as singletons. Many counts were recorded for this clonotype. Its antigen is unidentified. The length of the CDR3 is 13 residues. V dropped 6 bases and J dropped 1; count of bases not matched to a gene: 4. Per germline, CDR1 DFQATT and CDR2 SNEGSKA (reference sequence). The gene calls are TRBV20-1 and TRBJ1-1, with 8 bases lining up with TRBD1. The TCR originated in a man aged 18 to 35 with Graves' hyperthyroidism. Input material: blood. The CDR3 DNA follows: TGCAGTGCGTCCGGACAGGGGAACACTGAAGCTTTCTTT. It yields the protein CSASGQGNTEAFF.